This section outlines one T cell receptor (beta chain) sequence together with its context. The protocol was immunoSEQ multiplex PCR, while the TCRdb copy is restricted to in-frame clones and leaves out a portion. Here the sample spans 300,000 to 350,000 clones, 80% being singletons. The germline gives CDR1 SQVTM, CDR2 ANQGSEA. This CDR3 spans 13 amino acids. Between the trimmed V and J ends, which lost 3 bases and 1 base, there was a span of 9 bases. This sample was taken from a study of cytotoxic CD8 clonotypes in ibrutinib-treated CLL. Overall study context: Response sampling came at median 12 months of treatment, ranging roughly 6 to 40 months.

The V call is TRBV29-1, the J call TRBJ2-5, with D possibly matching TRBD2 (5 bases). The sequencing used PBMCs, collected before ibrutinib treatment. The source of this sequence is a human donor with chronic lymphocytic leukemia. This CDR3 reads CSVDPGFQETQYF. The CDR3 DNA follows: TGCAGCGTTGACCCGGGATTCCAAGAGACCCAGTACTTC.